What follows is one T cell receptor beta chain and its context. Its specificity is unknown. TCRdb's table, derived via immunoSEQ multiplex PCR, lists solely in-frame clones and lacks some. The sample records roughly 40,000 clones, approximately 86% being singletons. From germline, CDR1 is SGHDT and CDR2 YYEEEE. Trimming removed 3 bases from V and 7 bases from J; junction bases left unmatched: 3. The CDR3 contains 13 residues. These data belong to a study of OX40 agonist ivuxolimab in advanced cancers. On the study more broadly: Patients were given ivuxolimab, an antibody that agonizes OX40 (CD134). Patients treated during dose escalation were battling hepatocellular carcinoma, melanoma, renal cell or head and neck cancer. Findings of the study overall: Some nonresponders additionally presented with little normalized T-cell clonal expansion.

The V call is TRBV5-6, the J call TRBJ1-2; 10 bases are a match to TRBD1. The receptor was derived from an adult with an advanced solid tumor such as melanoma, head and neck, liver or kidney cancer. Sequences were derived from CD4+ or CD8+ T cells sorted from blood, sampled in a trial of the OX40 agonist ivuxolimab. The CDR3 is CASSSGTGAGYTF. In DNA form, the CDR3 reads TGTGCCAGCAGCTCCGGGACAGGGGCTGGCTACACCTTC.